The 5 T cell receptor beta chains listed next were all sequenced from one sample in a study of blood T cell repertoires in COVID-19. Libraries were prepared by immunoSEQ multiplex PCR; TCRdb keeps only in-frame clonotypes and omits some of them. The data show hundreds of thousands of clones, roughly 76% seen once. Sequencing was performed on peripheral blood. The source of these receptors is a woman older than 75 with COVID-19, enrolled during active disease.

The chain recombines TRBV3-1 (or the pseudogene TRBV3-2) with TRBJ1-2, with D hard to call. The ends were cut back, 6 bases at V and 2 bases at J, with 16 bases in the middle. Germline CDR1 is LGHDT and CDR2 is YNNKEL (reference sequence). The CDR3 is 15 amino acids. CDR3 sequence (DNA): TGTGCCAGCAGTTCGCCCACAGAGGGAAACTATGGCTACACCTTC. This gives the protein CASSSPTEGNYGYTF.

This clone was seen a single time. This rearrangement joins TRBV30 to TRBJ2-5, with D hard to call. Germline lookup yields CDR1 GTSNPN and CDR2 SVGIG (reference sequence). Between the trimmed V and J ends, which lost 7 bases and 7 bases, there was a span of 16 bases. This CDR3 is built from 12 residues. The CDR3 bases are TGTGCCTCCTCCCCCGGGTTGGGGACCCAGTACTTC. This translates into CASSPGLGTQYF. The full variable domain, with the rest looked up from reference TRBV30 and TRBJ2-5, is SQTIHQWPATLVQPVGSPLSLECTVEGTSNPNLYWYRQAAGRGLQLLFYSVGIGQISSEVPQNLSASRPQDRQFILSSKKLLLSDSGFYLCASSPGLGTQYFGPGTRLLVL.

This clone was observed a few times. The V gene is TRBV27, the J gene TRBJ1-3, with 7 nucleotides matching TRBD1. Germline trimming cut 6 bases from V and 4 bases from J; bases unmatched to any gene: 9. The V gene's germline CDR1 is MNHEY and CDR2 SMNVEV (reference sequence). The CDR3 spans 15 residues. DNA for the CDR3: TGTGCCAGCAGATCGATGGGACAGCTAGGAAACACCATATATTTT. Translation gives CASRSMGQLGNTIYF.

The CDR3 nucleotides are TGTGCCAGCAGGTCGACAGTGAACACTGAAGCTTTCTTT. Translation gives CASRSTVNTEAFF. The V gene is TRBV6-6, the J gene TRBJ1-1; the D gene is possibly TRBD1 (5 bases). V was trimmed by 6 bases and J by 0 bases, leaving 8 bases between them. This CDR3 region has 13 residues. Germline V gene sequence: CDR1 MNHNY, CDR2 SVGAGI (reference sequence).

The chain is built from TRBV6-5 and TRBJ1-2; 10 nucleotides align to TRBD1. This CDR3 has 13 amino acids. Trimming at V came to 7 bases and at J to 8 bases, leaving 7 bases not matched to a gene. Germline V CDR1 and CDR2: MNHEY, SVGAGI. The CDR3 DNA reads as TGTGCCAGCAACTCCGGGACAGGGGTAGGCTACACCTTC. Amino acid sequence: CASNSGTGVGYTF.